These T cell receptor beta chains were read from a single sample in a study of T cells in Graves' hyperthyroidism and ophthalmopathy. One entry per CDR3 protein results from TCRdb running MiXCR on the multiplex PCR reads. The data contain 400,000 to 450,000 distinct CDR3 sequences, about 15% of them seen just once; the ten biggest clones take up about 12%. The sample consisted of blood. Receptors were obtained from a young man with Graves' ophthalmopathy. Both conserved end residues are part of each CDR3. D genes are given only for firm matches. Size values are once, few and many counts, or a class for expanded clones, and some rows have none.

clone size	V gene	J gene	D gene	CDR3 protein	CDR3 DNA
many	TRBV7-9	TRBJ2-2	TRBD2	CASSLRSPSGRENPGELFF	TGTGCCAGCAGCCTACGAAGTCCTAGCGGGAGAGAGAATCCCGGGGAGCTGTTTTTT
-	TRBV5-4	TRBJ1-2	-	CASSFKGRSNYGYTF	TGTGCCAGCAGCTTTAAGGGTCGATCTAACTATGGCTACACCTTC
many	TRBV20-1	TRBJ2-7	-	CSAPDSLAYEQYF	TGCAGTGCTCCCGACAGTCTCGCCTACGAGCAGTACTTC
many	TRBV7-2	TRBJ2-7	TRBD1	CASSRVTGGREFYEQYF	TGTGCCAGCAGCCGAGTGACAGGGGGCCGTGAATTTTACGAGCAGTACTTC
many	TRBV19	TRBJ1-1	-	CASTPGAWTEAFF	TGTGCCAGTACCCCAGGGGCCTGGACTGAAGCTTTCTTT
few	TRBV6-2/TRBV6-3	TRBJ2-1	TRBD2	CASSYELAGGPIEQFF	TGTGCCAGCAGTTACGAACTAGCGGGGGGGCCGATTGAGCAGTTCTTC
many	TRBV11-2	TRBJ1-1	-	CASSAGTPNTEAFF	TGTGCCAGCAGCGCCGGGACACCGAACACTGAAGCTTTCTTT
many	TRBV11-2	TRBJ2-7	TRBD1	CASSPGTGYAYEQYF	TGTGCCAGCAGCCCCGGGACAGGCTACGCCTACGAGCAGTACTTC
few	TRBV18	TRBJ1-2	TRBD1	CASSPPGQGFGGYTF	TGTGCCAGCTCACCCCCGGGACAGGGGTTTGGTGGCTACACCTTC
-	TRBV20-1	TRBJ2-3	TRBD2	CSARDRWRGGADTQYF	TGCAGTGCTAGAGATCGTTGGCGGGGGGGGGCAGATACGCAGTATTTT
few	TRBV10-2	TRBJ2-3	-	CASGGLATDTQYF	TGCGCCAGCGGGGGATTGGCAACAGATACGCAGTATTTT
many	TRBV9	TRBJ2-2	-	CASSVADTGELFF	TGTGCCAGCAGCGTAGCCGACACCGGGGAGCTGTTTTTT
once	TRBV7-8	TRBJ2-1	-	CASSLGGQNSYNEQFF	TGTGCCAGCAGCTTAGGGGGGCAGAACTCCTACAATGAGCAGTTCTTC
few	TRBV18	TRBJ2-1	-	CASSPGSTPYNEQFF	TGTGCCAGCTCACCCGGGTCCACTCCCTACAATGAGCAGTTCTTC
many	TRBV20-1	TRBJ2-1	-	CSARAGSSYNEQFF	TGCAGTGCTAGAGCGGGGAGTAGCTACAATGAGCAGTTCTTC
-	TRBV29-1	TRBJ1-3	TRBD1	CSVGATGGSANTTYF	TGCAGCGTCGGGGCCACAGGGGGAAGTGCGAACACCACATATTTT
many	TRBV7-6	TRBJ2-1	TRBD2	CASSLLAGGPSGAYNEQFF	TGTGCCAGCAGCTTACTAGCGGGAGGGCCATCGGGCGCCTACAATGAGCAGTTCTTC